This record covers a single T cell receptor (beta chain). Its specificity is not known. As every portion of the isolated RNA was reverse transcribed, the sequencing read expressed TCRB transcripts. The protocol was immunoSEQ multiplex PCR, while the TCRdb copy is restricted to in-frame clones and leaves out a portion. The sample lists more than 300,000 clones, 10% to 15% occurring once. The data belong to a study of beta chain features in type 1 diabetes. General study findings and limits: Type 1 diabetes patients showed a moderate but significant shortening of TCRB CDR3s in all four CD4+ subsets. In these data, an HLA type influence on TCRB rearrangement remained unresolved.

The junction had 10 bases not matched to a gene; V was cut back by 0 bases and J by 7 bases. CDR1 and CDR2 (germline): LNHNV, YYDKDF (reference sequence). This CDR3 region has 16 residues. V gene TRBV15 combines with J gene TRBJ1-2, with 8 bases lining up with TRBD1. This TCR derives from a woman between 18 and 29 years old with type 1 diabetes. Sequenced sample: naive CD4+ T cells from blood. The CDR3 protein is CATSRDQDRERSGYTF. In DNA, the CDR3 is TGTGCCACCAGCAGAGATCAGGACAGGGAAAGGAGTGGCTACACCTTC.